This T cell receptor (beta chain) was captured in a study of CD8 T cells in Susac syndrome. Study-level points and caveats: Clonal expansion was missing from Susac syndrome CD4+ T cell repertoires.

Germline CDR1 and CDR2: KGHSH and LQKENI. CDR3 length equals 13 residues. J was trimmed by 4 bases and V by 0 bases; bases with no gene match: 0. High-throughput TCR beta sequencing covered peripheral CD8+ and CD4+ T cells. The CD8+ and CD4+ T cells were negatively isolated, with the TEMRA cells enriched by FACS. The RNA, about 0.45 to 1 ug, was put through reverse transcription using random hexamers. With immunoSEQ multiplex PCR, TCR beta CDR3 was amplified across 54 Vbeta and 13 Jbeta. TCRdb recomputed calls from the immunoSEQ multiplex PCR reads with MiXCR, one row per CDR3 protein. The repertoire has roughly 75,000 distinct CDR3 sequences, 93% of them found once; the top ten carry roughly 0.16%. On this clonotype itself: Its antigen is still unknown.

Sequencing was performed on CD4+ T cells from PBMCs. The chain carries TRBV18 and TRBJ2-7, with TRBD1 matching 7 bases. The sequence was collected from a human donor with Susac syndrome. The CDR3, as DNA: TGTGCCAGCTCACCACCGGGACAGTACGAGCAGTACTTC. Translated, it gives CASSPPGQYEQYF.